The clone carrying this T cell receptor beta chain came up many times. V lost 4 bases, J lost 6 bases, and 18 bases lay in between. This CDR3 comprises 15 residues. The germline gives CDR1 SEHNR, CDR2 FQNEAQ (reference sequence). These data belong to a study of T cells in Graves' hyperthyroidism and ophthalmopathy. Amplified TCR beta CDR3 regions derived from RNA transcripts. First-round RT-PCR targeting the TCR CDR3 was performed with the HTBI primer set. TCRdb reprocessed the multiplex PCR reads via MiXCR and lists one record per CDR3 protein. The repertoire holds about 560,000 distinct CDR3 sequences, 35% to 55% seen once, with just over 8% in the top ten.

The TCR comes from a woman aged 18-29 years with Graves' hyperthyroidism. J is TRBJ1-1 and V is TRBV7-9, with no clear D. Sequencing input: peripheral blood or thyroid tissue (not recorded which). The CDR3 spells CASSSKWAPTAEAFF. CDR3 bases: TGTGCCAGCAGCTCCAAATGGGCTCCAACAGCTGAAGCTTTCTTT.